This T cell receptor (beta chain) was captured in a study of beta chain features in type 1 diabetes. Across the whole study: In age, gender and cell yields, patients were similar to healthy donors. The study examined 107,917,701 sorted cells across all samples.

V lost 0 bases and J lost 3; bases outside the gene matches: 1. Germline V gives CDR1 LNHNV, CDR2 YYDKDF (reference sequence). This CDR3 region has 15 residues. Study-level findings and limits: Shortening that was moderate but significant affected the TCRB CDR3s of Type 1 diabetes patients in all four CD4+ subsets.

Donors contributed one heparinised blood draw apiece, averaging approximately 0.12 L. Central memory, naive, regulatory and stem cell-like memory CD4+ cells were sorted by CD45RO/CCR7/CD25/CD127/CD95/CD27. Note on this clone: What it binds is not known.

The authors reverse transcribed all of the isolated RNA, so sequencing captured expressed TCRB transcripts. Measured with immunoSEQ multiplex PCR; TCRdb has only the in-frame clones, and not every one. The data contain around 240,000 clones, 15% to 20% of them singletons. The V call is TRBV15, the J call TRBJ1-5; 8 positions match TRBD1. The sample consisted of naive CD4+ T cells from blood. The TCR originated in a man aged 25 to 40 with type 1 diabetes. The CDR3 DNA reads as TGTGCCACCAGCAGAGAGCAGGGGGCCAATCAGCCCCAGCATTTT. Translating it yields CATSREQGANQPQHF.